This T cell receptor beta chain was documented in a study of CD8+CD57+ T cells in acquired aplastic anemia. Study overall: The mean DNA yield obtained from sorted CD4+ and CD8+ cells came to approximately 3.2 ug.

The J segment lost 4 bases and the V segment lost 5 bases, leaving 6 bases of the junction unmatched. The CDR3 sequence is 14 residues long. Germline V CDR1 and CDR2: MNHNS, SASEGT. Regarding this clonotype: Its antigen is not identified. This may arise from a read error, as a much more abundant clone is one base away. The CDR3 carries no conserved terminal phenylalanine or tryptophan, so it likely arises from a read error.

Notes on the study in general: Researchers report that around 30 CD8+ CDR3 sequences appeared in both patients and controls.

The template used for profiling TCR beta VDJ and CDR3 was genomic DNA. A single record per CDR3 protein comes from TCRdb applying MiXCR to the reads. The table includes some 150,000 distinct CDR3 sequences, around 48% detected once. An expansion of CD8+CD57+ cells by flow cytometry had been shown in patients chosen for sequencing. The chain recombines TRBV6-1 with TRBJ1-2; 8 bases match TRBD1. This receptor was obtained from a human donor with aplastic anemia. The sequenced material came from sorted CD4+, CD8+, or CD8+CD57+ T cells (not recorded which) from PBMCs. This CDR3 reads CASSPRQGLYGYTL. Here the CDR3 DNA reads TGTGCCAGCAGTCCCAGACAGGGGCTCTATGGCTACACCCTC.